This T cell receptor (beta chain) was identified during a study of graft-versus-host responses after intestinal transplantation. Study information: Each patient got anti-thymocyte globulin induction, then tacrolimus and steroids for approximately 3 years.

With respect to this clone: Its antigen is currently unknown.

CDR1 and CDR2 (germline): PRHDT, FYEKMQ (reference sequence). The V and J ends lost 4 bases and 8 bases, in that order; junction bases with no gene match: 8. This CDR3 comprises 14 residues. Regarding the study as a whole: The highest levels of circulating GvH clones went along with early declines in HvG clones after transplant. Recipient bone marrow held GvH clones, some seen earlier in ileum or blood.

Clones were sequenced by immunoSEQ multiplex PCR, and TCRdb holds only the in-frame ones, with some missing. The data contain 50,000 to 80,000 clones, 90% to 95% of them singletons. This specimen was unstimulated CD8+ T cells sorted from spleen or lymph node cells, taken before transplant. The receptor was isolated from a human donor who was the organ donor for an intestinal transplant. V and J are TRBV13 and TRBJ2-1, with 7 bases fitting TRBD1. The DNA for the CDR3 is TGTGCCAGCAGCTCTGGGACAGCTAACGATGAGCAGTTCTTC. Protein sequence: CASSSGTANDEQFF.